The 28 T cell receptor beta chains below come from one sample, sequenced in a study of T cell changes during pregnancy in multiple sclerosis. The repertoire was sequenced with immunoSEQ multiplex PCR; TCRdb's copy has only in-frame clones and lacks some. The sample has approximately 97,000 clones; 91% are singletons. This specimen consisted of peripheral blood, obtained after pregnancy. The receptors derive from a female donor in good health, enrolled as a control in a pregnancy study.

The rearrangement links TRBV7-6 to TRBJ2-1; 9 bases are a match to TRBD1. J lost 2 bases, V lost 5 bases, and 19 bases had no gene match. Germline CDR1 SGHVS, CDR2 FNYEAQ. The CDR3 totals 20 residues. In DNA, the CDR3 is TGTGCCAGCAGCCTTACAGGGGGCTTTCCTCAGCGGGGACCCTACAATGAGCAGTTCTTC. Its translation: CASSLTGGFPQRGPYNEQFF.

The chain couples TRBV5-8 to TRBJ1-3; no definite D call. Trimming pared 2 bases from V and 0 bases from J, leaving 12 bases between. CDR3 length equals 16 residues. Germline V gives CDR1 SGHTS, CDR2 YDEGEE. CDR3 sequence: CASSFPGLASGNTIYF. The CDR3 nucleotides read TGTGCCAGCAGCTTTCCCGGGCTAGCCTCTGGAAACACCATATATTTT.

This chain links TRBV2 with TRBJ1-3; D not certain. CDR3 length: 14 residues. Trimming pared 7 bases from V and 8 bases from J, leaving 18 bases between. Germline CDR1 and CDR2: SNHLY and FYNNEI. Written as DNA, the CDR3 is TGTGCCAGCATTCCTTACAGCAGCGGGGACACCATATATTTT. It specifies CASIPYSSGDTIYF.

The chain carries TRBV30 and TRBJ1-5, with unresolved D. The DNA end is a closer match to TRBJ2-3, so the J assignment may be wrong. Germline V gene data show CDR1 as GTSNPN and CDR2 as SVGIG (reference sequence). This CDR3 is 14 amino acids long. CDR3 loop: CAWSWVDSNQPQYF. DNA of the CDR3: TGTGCCTGGAGTTGGGTTGATAGCAATCAGCCCCAGTATTTT.

The J gene is TRBJ1-2, the V gene TRBV12-5, with a weak D call TRBD1 (5 bases). Per the germline V gene, CDR1 is LGHNT and CDR2 is FRNRAP. The V gene lost 1 base and the J gene lost 8 bases, with 14 bases spanning the gap. This CDR3 region has 14 residues. For the CDR3, the DNA is TGTGCTAGTGGTTTGGGACAGTTTATGAAGGGCTACACCTTC. Its protein product is CASGLGQFMKGYTF.

This clone has just one count. This chain links TRBV5-1 with TRBJ2-2; D call uncertain. Germline lookup yields CDR1 SGHRS and CDR2 YFSETQ. The V end was cut by 4 bases, the J end by 6 bases, with 7 bases between. This CDR3 has 12 amino acids. The CDR3 DNA reads as TGCGCCAGCAGCCGTCTAGCCGGGGAGCTGTTTTTT. It is translated as CASSRLAGELFF.

The V gene is TRBV15, the J gene TRBJ2-1, with 8 positions matching TRBD2. The length of the CDR3 is 15 residues. Germline trimming cut 5 bases from V and 8 bases from J; bases unmatched to any gene: 11. Germline V lookup: CDR1 LNHNV, CDR2 YYDKDF (reference sequence). The CDR3 nucleotides read TGTGCCACCAGCCGCATTGCGGGGGGTTCGGATGAGCAGTTCTTC. This gives the protein CATSRIAGGSDEQFF.

The chain employs TRBV28 and TRBJ1-1; D gene ambiguous. V lost 7 bases, J lost 3 bases, and 9 bases lay in between. This CDR3 is built from 12 residues. Germline V gives CDR1 MDHEN, CDR2 SYDVKM. CDR3 coding DNA: TGTGCCAGCACCCTGGGAGACACTGAAGCTTTCTTT. Translation gives CASTLGDTEAFF.

The V and J genes are TRBV20-1 and TRBJ1-4, with no clear D. V was shortened by 2 bases and J by 14 bases, with 9 bases between the two germline ends. CDR3 length: 10 amino acids. Germline V gives CDR1 DFQATT, CDR2 SNEGSKA (reference sequence). CDR3 loop: CSARNQALFF. The CDR3 DNA sequence: TGCAGTGCTAGAAATCAGGCTCTGTTTTTT.

The chain carries TRBV19 and TRBJ2-7; TRBD1 matches at 7 bases. This CDR3 comprises 14 residues. Trimming at V came to 2 bases and at J to 3 bases, leaving 4 bases not matched to a gene. The V gene's germline CDR1 is LNHDA and CDR2 SQIVND (reference sequence). The CDR3 bases are TGTGCCAGTAGTATACGGACAGGCAACTACGAGCAGTACTTC. Its translation: CASSIRTGNYEQYF. The complete variable domain, with remaining parts taken from reference TRBV19 and TRBJ2-7, reads DGGITQSPKYLFRKEGQNVTLSCEQNLNHDAMYWYRQDPGQGLRLIYYSQIVNDFQKGDIAEGYSVSREKKESFPLTVTSAQKNPTAFYLCASSIRTGNYEQYFGPGTRLTVT.

CDR3: CAWSLFNTGGEKLFF. CDR3 coding DNA: TGTGCCTGGAGTCTATTTAACACAGGGGGTGAAAAACTGTTTTTT. This chain connects TRBV30 to TRBJ1-4, with TRBD1 identical over 8 bases. Trimming took 2 bases from V and 7 from J; bases not matched to a gene: 9. Germline loops: CDR1 GTSNPN, CDR2 SVGIG (reference sequence). The CDR3 consists of 15 residues.

The rearrangement links TRBV6-1 to TRBJ2-5, with 9 positions matching TRBD1. This CDR3 has 15 amino acids. CDR1 and CDR2 from the germline V gene are MNHNS and SASEGT. With 4 bases clipped from V and 2 bases from J, the junction kept 5 bases outside the gene matches. CDR3 coding DNA: TGTGCCAGCAGTGGCCAGACAGGGGGGCAAGAGACCCAGTACTTC. Its protein is CASSGQTGGQETQYF.

The rearrangement uses TRBV19 and TRBJ1-1; TRBD1 matches at 7 bases. CDR3 size: 13 residues. Germline CDR1 LNHDA, CDR2 SQIVND (reference sequence). The J segment lost 4 bases and the V segment lost 10 bases, leaving 9 bases of the junction unmatched. This chain's CDR3 is CAILDRASTEAFF. The CDR3 DNA is TGTGCCATCTTAGACAGGGCCAGCACTGAAGCTTTCTTT.

This chain joins TRBV18 and TRBJ1-2, with no clear D. The CDR3 length is 14 residues. Trimming removed 3 bases at V and 3 bases at J, with 11 bases between. Looked up from germline, CDR1 is KGHSH and CDR2 is LQKENI. CDR3 nucleotide sequence: TGTGCCAGCTCACCCATGCAAGTAGACTATGGCTACACCTTC. Translating it yields CASSPMQVDYGYTF.

V and J are TRBV7-2 and TRBJ2-5; D is possibly TRBD1 (5 bases). Deletions cut 4 bases from V and 3 bases from J, with 12 bases between. Germline CDR1 reads SGHTA; CDR2 reads FQGNSA. The CDR3 consists of 14 residues. The DNA of the CDR3 is TGTGCCAGCAGCTCTGACAGACTTAAAGAGACCCAGTACTTC. Translation gives CASSSDRLKETQYF.

This clone has a single count. This chain connects TRBV5-1 to TRBJ1-1; 10 nucleotides match TRBD1. The V segment lost 3 bases and the J segment 8 bases; nucleotides outside the gene matches: 4. Germline assignment: CDR1 SGHRS and CDR2 YFSETQ. This CDR3 has 13 amino acids. Here the CDR3 DNA reads TGCGCCAGCAGCTCGACAGGGGGCCTCGAAGCTTTCTTT. Translated, it gives CASSSTGGLEAFF.

The CDR3 sequence is CASSLEPNRGYTF. As DNA, the CDR3 is TGTGCCAGCAGCTTGGAACCGAATCGGGGCTACACCTTC. The chain has TRBV5-5 and TRBJ1-2; D is unclear. Germline V gives CDR1 SGHKS, CDR2 YYEKEE (reference sequence). This CDR3 contains 13 residues. Between the trimmed V and J ends, which lost 0 bases and 8 bases, there was a span of 11 bases.

This chain links TRBV7-2 with TRBJ2-1; TRBD2 agrees at 10 bases. J gave up 7 bases and V 8 bases, and 8 bases lay outside the gene matches. The CDR3 spans 14 residues. The V gene's germline CDR1 is SGHTA and CDR2 FQGNSA. CDR3 amino acids: CASGQRGGQNEQFF. The CDR3 DNA sequence: TGTGCCAGCGGCCAGCGGGGGGGTCAAAATGAGCAGTTCTTC.

The rearrangement links TRBV7-2 to TRBJ1-4; D is uncertain. CDR1 is SGHTA and CDR2 is FQGNSA in the germline V gene. Trimming cost V 5 bases and J 5 bases, with 12 bases left between them. CDR3 size: 14 residues. CDR3 coding DNA: TGTGCCAGCAGCCCATCCCCGACAAATGAAAAACTGTTTTTT. Amino acids: CASSPSPTNEKLFF.

The chain carries TRBV2 and TRBJ1-6; 7 positions match TRBD1. CDR3 length equals 15 residues. V shed 5 bases and J 5 bases; nucleotides not matched to a gene: 6. Germline assignment: CDR1 SNHLY and CDR2 FYNNEI. CDR3 nucleotide sequence: TGTGCCAGCAGTCGGACAGGATCTAATAATTCACCCCTCCACTTT. Protein sequence: CASSRTGSNNSPLHF.

The chain combines TRBV27 with TRBJ2-5, with TRBD2 identical over 7 bases. This CDR3 is 18 amino acids long. V trimming: 1 base; J trimming: 1 base; junction bases outside the gene matches: 12. Per the germline V gene, CDR1 is MNHEY and CDR2 is SMNVEV (reference sequence). CDR3 nucleotides: TGTGCCAGCAGTTTATATAGCGGGTCTGCTTCCTTCCAAGAGACCCAGTACTTC. Protein product: CASSLYSGSASFQETQYF.

This chain joins TRBV6-5 and TRBJ2-2; 10 nucleotides agree with TRBD1. The V gene end was trimmed by 5 bases and the J gene end by 6 bases; junction bases not matched to a gene: 6. The CDR3 has 15 amino acids. Germline loops: CDR1 MNHEY, CDR2 SVGAGI. CDR3 sequence: CASSLGQGVSGELFF. DNA for the CDR3: TGTGCCAGCAGTCTTGGACAGGGGGTATCCGGGGAGCTGTTTTTT.

The chain uses TRBV2 and TRBJ2-7, with a weak D call TRBD2 (6 bases). V lost 6 bases and J 2 bases, leaving 14 bases between the germline ends. This CDR3 comprises 14 residues. Germline V gives CDR1 SNHLY, CDR2 FYNNEI. The CDR3 is CASSGTWATYEQYF. CDR3 DNA sequence: TGTGCCAGCAGCGGGACTTGGGCGACCTACGAGCAGTACTTC.

The chain is built from TRBV15 and TRBJ2-7; D is perhaps TRBD1 (6 bases). Germline V gives CDR1 LNHNV, CDR2 YYDKDF (reference sequence). The CDR3 length is 15 residues. Trimming left V 1 base short and J 4 bases short, with 14 bases between. The CDR3 bases are TGTGCCACCAGCAGAGTTCGCTCCCAGGGGTACGAGCAGTACTTC. This translates into CATSRVRSQGYEQYF. Supplemented by reference TRBV15 and TRBJ2-7, the full variable domain reads DAMVIQNPRYQVTQFGKPVTLSCSQTLNHNVMYWYQQKSSQAPKLLFHYYDKDFNNEADTPDNFQSRRPNTSFCFLDIRSPGLGDTAMYLCATSRVRSQGYEQYFGPGTRLTVT.

In the case of this clone: The junction departs from the called germline gene at one end, perhaps through a read error. The chain is built from TRBV5-4 and TRBJ2-7, with 11 positions matching TRBD2. The germline V gene has CDR1 SGHNT and CDR2 YYREEE (reference sequence). The CDR3 is 16 amino acids. In DNA, the CDR3 is TGTGCCAGCAGCTTGATGTCTAGCGGGGGGAGCTACGGGCAGTACTTC. This encodes CASSLMSSGGSYGQYF.

The gene calls are TRBV5-4 and TRBJ1-3, with D maybe TRBD1 (6 bases). Germline-derived CDR1 and CDR2 are SGHNT and YYREEE (reference sequence). Trimming took off 10 bases at V and 4 bases at J, with 15 bases between the two ends. The CDR3 has 13 residues. CDR3 bases: TGTGCCGGCTCAACAGGGAAAGGAAACACCATATATTTT. Translated: CAGSTGKGNTIYF.

This chain links TRBV7-2 with TRBJ2-2; D might be TRBD2 (5 bases). This CDR3 has 15 residues. V was shortened by 2 bases and J by 8 bases, with 15 bases between the two germline ends. In germline, CDR1 is SGHTA, CDR2 FQGNSA. CDR3 in amino acids: CASSLRTPTDGELFF. The CDR3 coding sequence is TGTGCCAGCAGCTTAAGGACTCCTACCGATGGGGAGCTGTTTTTT.

This CDR3 is CASSLPGQGRNTIYF. The CDR3 nucleotides read TGTGCCAGCAGTTTACCAGGACAGGGGAGAAACACCATATATTTT. The rearrangement joins TRBV28 to TRBJ1-3; TRBD1 matches 9 bases. Germline trimming cut 2 bases from V and 5 bases from J; bases unmatched to any gene: 4. Germline V CDR1 and CDR2: MDHEN, SYDVKM. This CDR3 region has 15 residues.